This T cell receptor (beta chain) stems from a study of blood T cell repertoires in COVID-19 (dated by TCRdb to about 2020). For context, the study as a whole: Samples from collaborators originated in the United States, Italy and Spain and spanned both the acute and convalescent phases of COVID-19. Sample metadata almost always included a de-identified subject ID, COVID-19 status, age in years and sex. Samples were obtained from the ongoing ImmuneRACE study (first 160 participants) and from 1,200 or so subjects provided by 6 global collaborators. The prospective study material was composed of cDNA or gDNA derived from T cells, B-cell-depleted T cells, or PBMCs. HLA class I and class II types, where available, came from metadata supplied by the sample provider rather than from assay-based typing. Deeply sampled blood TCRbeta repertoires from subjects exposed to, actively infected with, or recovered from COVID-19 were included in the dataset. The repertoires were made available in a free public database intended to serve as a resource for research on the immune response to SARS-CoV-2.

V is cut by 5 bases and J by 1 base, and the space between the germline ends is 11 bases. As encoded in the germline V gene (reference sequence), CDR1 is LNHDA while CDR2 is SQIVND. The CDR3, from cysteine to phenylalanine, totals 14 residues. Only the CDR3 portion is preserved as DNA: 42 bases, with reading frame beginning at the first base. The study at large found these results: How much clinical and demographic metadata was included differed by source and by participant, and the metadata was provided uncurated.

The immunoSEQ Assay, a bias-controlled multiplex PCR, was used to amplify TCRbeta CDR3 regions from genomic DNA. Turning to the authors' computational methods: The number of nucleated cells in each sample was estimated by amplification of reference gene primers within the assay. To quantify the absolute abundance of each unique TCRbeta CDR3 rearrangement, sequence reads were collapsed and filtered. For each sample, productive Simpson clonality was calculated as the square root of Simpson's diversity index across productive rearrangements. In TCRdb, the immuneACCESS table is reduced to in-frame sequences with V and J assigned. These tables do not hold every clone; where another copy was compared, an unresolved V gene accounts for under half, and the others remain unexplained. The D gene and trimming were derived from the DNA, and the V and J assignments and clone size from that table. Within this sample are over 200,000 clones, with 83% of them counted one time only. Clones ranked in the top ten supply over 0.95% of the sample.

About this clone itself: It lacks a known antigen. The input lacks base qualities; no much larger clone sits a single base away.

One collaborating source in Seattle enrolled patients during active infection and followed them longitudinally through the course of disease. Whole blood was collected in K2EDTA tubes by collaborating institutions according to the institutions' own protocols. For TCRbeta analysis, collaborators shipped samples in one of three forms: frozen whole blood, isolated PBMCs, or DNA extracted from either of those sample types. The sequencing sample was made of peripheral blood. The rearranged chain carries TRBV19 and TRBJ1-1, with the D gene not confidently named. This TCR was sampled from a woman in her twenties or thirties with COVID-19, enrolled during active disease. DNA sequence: TGTGCCAGTAGTTCACCGACACCGAACACTGAAGCTTTCTTT. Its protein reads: CASSSPTPNTEAFF.